This T cell receptor (beta chain) was documented in a study of T cell responses to AZD1222 COVID-19 vaccine. Findings and caveats of the study: Researchers took repertoire samples only after the peak T cell response had come. Spike-specific TCR breadth and depth went up after people got two AZD1222 doses. Variant regions that are unmutated are reportedly the target of nearly half of spike-specific TCRs. Regions 160-218 and 743-854 held dominance among vaccine-associated CD4 TCRs, which spanned spike.

Assay used: immunoSEQ multiplex PCR; TCRdb lists only in-frame clones, some missing. The repertoire holds 100,000 to 150,000 clones, with 80% to 95% as singletons. The ends lost 3 bases at V and 3 bases at J; junction bases unmatched: 8. The CDR3 runs 18 residues. Germline assignment: CDR1 ENHRY and CDR2 SYGVKD. Comments on this clone: Its antigen remains unidentified.

This clonotype was sampled from an adult in good health. Sequencing was performed on peripheral blood, taken on day 0 of AZD1222 vaccination. The rearrangement joins TRBV10-3 to TRBJ2-4; 13 bases line up with TRBD2. In DNA form, the CDR3 reads TGTGCCATCAGTGACTCAAGGACTAGCGGGAGTATCAAAAACATTCAGTACTTC. Protein sequence: CAISDSRTSGSIKNIQYF.